Following are 23 T cell receptor beta chains from one sample sequenced in a study of regulatory T cells in long-lasting Graves disease. In building TCR beta libraries, iRepertoire HTBI primers were used together with Arm-PCR of CDR3 regions. From the multiplex PCR reads, TCRdb called clonotypes with MiXCR, one entry per CDR3 protein. The sample has 360,000 or so distinct CDR3 sequences; 10% to 15% are singletons. Time point given: newly diagnosed GD, antithyroid drugs for less than 3 months. Extracted RNA from PBMCs served as the source of the TCR library. The same data also contributed to another study, on T cells in Graves' hyperthyroidism and ophthalmopathy.

The specimen comprised peripheral blood mononuclear cells (PBMCs), sampled at new diagnosis, from a patient treated with antithyroid drugs. All receptors derive from a young woman with Graves disease.

This clonotype was counted once. Possible read error: a much larger clone is one base away. This sequence joins TRBV7-2 and TRBJ2-4, with 13 positions matching TRBD2. Germline trimming cut 5 bases from V and 13 bases from J; bases unmatched to any gene: 17. This CDR3 region has 17 residues. The V gene's germline CDR1 is SGHTA and CDR2 FQGNSA. The CDR3, as DNA: TGTGCCAGCAGCCACGAGGGACTAGCGGGATCCTACAATGAGCAGTACTTC. It encodes CASSHEGLAGSYNEQYF.

This clonotype was observed at least ten times. This chain connects TRBV25-1 to TRBJ1-1; D gene uncertain. The CDR3 consists of 14 residues. Trimming removed 4 bases from V and 3 bases from J, with 12 bases in between. CDR1 is MGHDK and CDR2 is SYGVNS in the germline V gene. The CDR3 loop is CASSGSGAYTEAFF. The CDR3 DNA reads TGTGCCAGCAGTGGGAGCGGAGCGTACACTGAAGCTTTCTTT.

This clonotype was recorded a few times. The chain joins TRBV12-3 or TRBV12-4 to TRBJ2-7; perhaps TRBD2 as D (5 bases). The germline V and J ends were trimmed by 8 bases and 0 bases, with 17 bases remaining between them. This CDR3 is built from 15 residues. Here the CDR3 reads CASALEDVRSYEQYF. The CDR3 region has the DNA TGTGCCAGCGCCCTGGAGGACGTCCGCTCCTACGAGCAGTACTTC.

In this sample, this clonotype turned up many times. CDR3 protein: CSVEGAPGADTQYF. CDR3 coding DNA: TGCAGCGTTGAAGGGGCCCCAGGGGCAGATACGCAGTATTTT. The chain uses TRBV29-1 and TRBJ2-3; maybe TRBD1 (6 bases). Trimming removed 1 base from V and 4 bases from J, with 12 bases in between. The CDR3 consists of 14 residues. Germline V gene lookup returns CDR1 SQVTM and CDR2 ANQGSEA.

This clonotype has at least ten counts. The V call is TRBV28, the J call TRBJ2-1; D not resolved. V was shortened by 7 bases and J by 2 bases, with 9 bases between the two germline ends. Per germline, CDR1 MDHEN and CDR2 SYDVKM. The CDR3 totals 13 residues. CDR3 amino acids: CASTLVPYNEQFF. Written as DNA, the CDR3 is TGTGCCAGCACGCTAGTCCCCTACAATGAGCAGTTCTTC. Combining the CDR3 with reference TRBV28 and TRBJ2-1 gives the whole variable domain DVKVTQSSRYLVKRTGEKVFLECVQDMDHENMFWYRQDPGLGLRLIYFSYDVKMKEKGDIPEGYSVSREKKERFSLILESASTNQTSMYLCASTLVPYNEQFFGPGTRLTVL.

For this clonotype: One junction end does not reproduce the germline sequence, and a read error may be involved. V usage is TRBV18 and J usage is TRBJ2-1; TRBD2 matches at 8 bases. The length of the CDR3 is 14 residues. Germline V gives CDR1 KGHSH, CDR2 LQKENI. CDR3 in DNA: TGTGCCAGCAGCTTAGCGGGGACTTACAATGAGCAGCTCTTC. This encodes CASSLAGTYNEQLF.

This clonotype occurred many times. V and J are TRBV5-1 and TRBJ2-7; D assignment may be TRBD1 or TRBD2 (5 bases each). Germline V gene sequence: CDR1 SGHRS, CDR2 YFSETQ. The CDR3 is 16 amino acids. V was clipped by 0 bases and J by 3 bases, with 16 bases between them. The DNA for the CDR3 is TGCGCCAGCAGCTTGGCCGCGAGGGGCGGTATCTACGAGCAGTACTTC. Translated: CASSLAARGGIYEQYF.

This clonotype was counted many times. The V call is TRBV11-1, the J call TRBJ2-2; unclear D gene. V lost 3 bases and J lost 5, with 10 bases in between. The germline V gene has CDR1 SGHAT and CDR2 FQDESV (reference sequence). The CDR3 has 14 amino acids. CDR3 region: CASSLVRSTGELFF. CDR3 coding DNA: TGTGCCAGCAGCTTGGTCCGATCAACCGGGGAGCTGTTTTTT. Based on the CDR3 plus reference TRBV11-1 and TRBJ2-2, the full variable domain is EAEVAQSPRYKITEKSQAVAFWCDPISGHATLYWYRQILGQGPELLVQFQDESVVDDSQLPKDRFSAERLKGVDSTLKIQPAELGDSAMYLCASSLVRSTGELFFGEGSRLTVL.

The chain employs TRBV29-1 and TRBJ1-1, with TRBD1 matching over 9 bases. V lost 6 bases, J lost 4 bases, and 6 bases stayed unmatched. The CDR3 contains 13 residues. Germline lookup yields CDR1 SQVTM and CDR2 ANQGSEA. The CDR3 region is CSVIETGGTEAFF. Written as DNA, the CDR3 is TGCAGCGTGATAGAGACAGGGGGCACTGAAGCTTTCTTT.

In this sample, this clonotype turned up many times. This chain joins TRBV12-3 or TRBV12-4 and TRBJ1-5; the match to TRBD1 covers 7 bases. V gave up 0 bases and J gave up 2 bases; unmatched junction bases: 7. The CDR3 extends over 17 amino acids. DNA for the CDR3: TGTGCCAGCAGTTTAGCAAGACCGGGACAGCGCAATCAGCCCCAGCATTTT. Amino acids: CASSLARPGQRNQPQHF.

Of note for this clonotype: A read error is possible here, since a much larger clone lies one base away. The chain carries TRBV7-3 and TRBJ2-2; 10 bases agree with TRBD1. The CDR3 loop spans 15 amino acids. The V segment lost 4 bases and the J segment 6 bases; nucleotides outside the gene matches: 5. Looked up from germline, CDR1 is SGHTA and CDR2 is FQGTGA. The DNA for the CDR3 is TGTGCCAGCAGCTCATTGACAGGGGGCGCCGGGGAGCTGTTTTTT. Translating gives CASSSLTGGAGELFF.

This clonotype was recorded a few times. The chain combines TRBV7-2 with TRBJ1-5; D unclear. The V and J ends lost 2 bases and 5 bases respectively, with 7 bases between them. The CDR3 has 13 amino acids. From germline, CDR1 is SGHTA and CDR2 FQGNSA. The CDR3 spells CASSLWTDQPQHF. The CDR3 DNA sequence: TGTGCCAGCAGCTTATGGACTGATCAGCCCCAGCATTTT.

This clonotype occurred many times. The CDR3 loop is CARPSPHQRGNVYNEQFF. For the CDR3, the DNA is TGTGCCAGGCCGTCCCCCCATCAGCGGGGGAACGTATACAATGAGCAGTTCTTC. V usage is TRBV25-1 and J usage is TRBJ2-1, with 8 bases that match TRBD2. Trimming took 9 bases from V and 4 from J; bases not matched to a gene: 20. This CDR3 contains 18 residues. CDR1 MGHDK and CDR2 SYGVNS come from the germline V gene. Full variable domain (rest looked up from reference TRBV25-1 and TRBJ2-1): EADIYQTPRYLVIGTGKKITLECSQTMGHDKMYWYQQDPGMELHLIHYSYGVNSTEKGDLSSESTVSRIRTEHFPLTLESARPSHTSQYLCARPSPHQRGNVYNEQFFGPGTRLTVL.

This clonotype was counted a few times. The rearrangement uses TRBV20-1 and TRBJ2-3; D may correspond to TRBD1 or TRBD2 (5 bases each). Germline V gene sequence: CDR1 DFQATT, CDR2 SNEGSKA (reference sequence). This CDR3 is 11 amino acids long. The germline V and J ends were trimmed by 5 bases and 9 bases, with 12 bases remaining between them. This CDR3 reads CSAPGQRTQYF. The CDR3 DNA reads TGCAGTGCTCCGGGGCAGAGGACGCAGTATTTT.

This clonotype was recorded at least ten times. This chain uses TRBV20-1 with TRBJ2-5, with D possibly TRBD2 on 5 matching bases. Germline values: CDR1 DFQATT, CDR2 SNEGSKA (reference sequence). V lost 0 bases and J lost 5, with 10 bases in between. The CDR3 spans 13 residues. Written as DNA, the CDR3 is TGCAGTGCTAGAGATTGGACGGGGGAGACCCAGTACTTC. Protein sequence: CSARDWTGETQYF.

This clonotype has a count of ten or more. The chain links TRBV27 to TRBJ2-2; D is possibly TRBD2 (6 bases). The CDR3 is made up of 14 amino acids. V lost 10 bases to trimming and J lost 0 bases, with 12 bases between them. Germline-derived CDR1 and CDR2 are MNHEY and SMNVEV (reference sequence). The CDR3 is CAKLGGSNTGELFF. As DNA, the CDR3 is TGTGCCAAACTGGGGGGTTCGAACACCGGGGAGCTGTTTTTT.

This clonotype was detected a few times. The gene calls are TRBV6-1 and TRBJ1-5, with D unresolved. The CDR3 covers 16 residues. Trimming removed 5 bases at V and 0 bases at J, with 14 bases between. Germline CDR1 is MNHNS and CDR2 is SASEGT. The CDR3 DNA sequence: TGTGCCAGCAGTCCAGCCCCGGGAAGTAGCAATCAGCCCCAGCATTTT. Amino acids: CASSPAPGSSNQPQHF.

This clonotype was counted a few times. This chain joins TRBV4-1 and TRBJ2-5; D assignment may be TRBD1 or TRBD2 (5 bases each). Trimming pared 0 bases from V and 2 bases from J, leaving 10 bases between. Germline CDR1 MGHRA, CDR2 YSYEKL. The CDR3 consists of 15 residues. This CDR3 is CASSQEGRHQETQYF. CDR3 DNA sequence: TGCGCCAGCAGCCAAGAGGGACGACATCAAGAGACCCAGTACTTC.

The table lists this clonotype with many counts. The rearrangement links TRBV6-1 to TRBJ2-7; 7 bases match TRBD1. The J segment lost 0 bases and the V segment lost 6 bases, leaving 2 bases of the junction unmatched. The CDR3 totals 13 residues. CDR1 MNHNS and CDR2 SASEGT come from the germline V gene. The CDR3 is CASSGTASYEQYV. CDR3 nucleotide sequence: TGTGCCAGCAGCGGGACAGCCTCCTACGAGCAGTACGTC.

This clonotype was seen many times. The V gene is TRBV12-3 or TRBV12-4, the J gene TRBJ1-1; the D gene is possibly TRBD1 (5 bases). The CDR3 loop spans 15 amino acids. The V gene lost 5 bases and the J gene lost 11 bases, with 24 bases spanning the gap. The CDR3 here is CASSPLESPPGVAFF. The CDR3 region has the DNA TGTGCCAGCAGTCCCCTCGAGAGCCCTCCGGGGGTTGCTTTCTTT.

Many counts were recorded for this clonotype. The chain is built from TRBV2 and TRBJ1-2; D gene ambiguous. CDR1 and CDR2 from the germline V gene are SNHLY and FYNNEI. V was shortened by 5 bases and J by 8 bases, with 9 bases between the two germline ends. The CDR3 is made up of 11 amino acids. The CDR3 region has the DNA TGTGCCAGCAGTCAAGTATGGGGCTACACCTTC. Translating it yields CASSQVWGYTF.

This chain joins TRBV5-1 and TRBJ1-1; no definite D call. Germline CDR1 and CDR2: SGHRS and YFSETQ. The CDR3 contains 14 residues. The V gene lost 5 bases and the J gene lost 5 bases, with 16 bases spanning the gap. The CDR3 spells CASSKDPAGTEAFF. The CDR3 DNA sequence: TGCGCCAGCAGTAAGGACCCCGCGGGAACTGAAGCTTTCTTT. Supplemented by reference TRBV5-1 and TRBJ1-1, the full variable domain reads KAGVTQTPRYLIKTRGQQVTLSCSPISGHRSVSWYQQTPGQGLQFLFEYFSETQRNKGNFPGRFSGRQFSNSRSEMNVSTLELGDSALYLCASSKDPAGTEAFFGQGTRLTVV.

The gene calls are TRBV15 and TRBJ1-2, with D possibly being TRBD1 (6 bases). The CDR3 sequence is 15 residues long. CDR1 is LNHNV, CDR2 YYDKDF, per germline (reference sequence). Trimming pared 1 base from V and 3 bases from J, leaving 12 bases between. This CDR3 reads CATSRAPGHYYGYTF. The CDR3 coding sequence is TGTGCCACCAGCAGAGCTCCGGGACACTACTATGGCTACACCTTC.